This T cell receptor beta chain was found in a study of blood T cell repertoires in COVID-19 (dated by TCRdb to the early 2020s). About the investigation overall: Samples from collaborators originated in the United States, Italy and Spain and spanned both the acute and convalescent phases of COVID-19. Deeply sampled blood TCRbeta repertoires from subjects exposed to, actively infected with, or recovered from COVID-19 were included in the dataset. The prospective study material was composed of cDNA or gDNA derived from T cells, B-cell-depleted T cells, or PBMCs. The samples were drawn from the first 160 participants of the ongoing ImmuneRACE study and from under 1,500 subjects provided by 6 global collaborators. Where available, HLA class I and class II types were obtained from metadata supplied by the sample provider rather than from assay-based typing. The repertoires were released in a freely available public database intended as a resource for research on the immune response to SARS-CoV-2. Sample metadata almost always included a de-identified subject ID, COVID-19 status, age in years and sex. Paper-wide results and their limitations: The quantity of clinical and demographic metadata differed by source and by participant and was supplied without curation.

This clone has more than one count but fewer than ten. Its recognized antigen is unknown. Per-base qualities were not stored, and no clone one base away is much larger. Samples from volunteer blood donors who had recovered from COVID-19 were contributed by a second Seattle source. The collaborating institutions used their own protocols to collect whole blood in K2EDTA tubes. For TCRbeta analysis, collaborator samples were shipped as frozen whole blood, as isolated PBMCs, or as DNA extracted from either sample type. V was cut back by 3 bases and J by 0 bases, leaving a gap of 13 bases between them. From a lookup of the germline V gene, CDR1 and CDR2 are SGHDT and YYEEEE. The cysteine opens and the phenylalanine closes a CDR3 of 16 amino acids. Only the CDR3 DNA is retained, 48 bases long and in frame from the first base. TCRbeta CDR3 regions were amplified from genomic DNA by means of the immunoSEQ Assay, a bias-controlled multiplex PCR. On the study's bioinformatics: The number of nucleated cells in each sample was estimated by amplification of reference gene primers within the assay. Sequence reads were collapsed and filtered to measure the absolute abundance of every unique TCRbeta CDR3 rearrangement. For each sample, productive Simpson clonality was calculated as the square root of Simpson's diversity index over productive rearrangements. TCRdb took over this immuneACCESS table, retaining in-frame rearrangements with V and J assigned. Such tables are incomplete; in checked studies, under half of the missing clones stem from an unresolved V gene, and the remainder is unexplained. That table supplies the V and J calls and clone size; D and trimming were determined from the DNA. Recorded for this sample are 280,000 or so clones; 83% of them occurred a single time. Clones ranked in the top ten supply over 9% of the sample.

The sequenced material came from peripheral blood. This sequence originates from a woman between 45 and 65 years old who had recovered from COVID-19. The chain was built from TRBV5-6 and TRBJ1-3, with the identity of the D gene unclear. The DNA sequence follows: TGTGCCAGCAGCTGGGGAGGGTTCTACTCTGGAAACACCATATATTTT. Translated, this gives CASSWGGFYSGNTIYF.